Below are 13 T cell receptor beta chains sequenced from a single sample in a study of shared clonotypes between healthy human individuals. Only in-frame clones appear in the TCRdb table, and some are missing; sequencing was by immunoSEQ multiplex PCR. This sample has 1,500,000 or so clones, with 98% found just once. What was sequenced was naive CD4+ T cells sorted from blood. Subset here: CD45RA+ positively selected. All receptors derive from a man younger than 40 in good health.

With respect to this clone: Other DNA sequences in the same sample also yield this CDR3. The chain links TRBV11-2 to TRBJ2-3; D ambiguous. The length of the CDR3 is 13 residues. V lost 0 bases to trimming and J lost 1 base, with 2 bases between them. The V gene's germline CDR1 is SGHAT and CDR2 FQNNGV. The CDR3 loop reads CASSLEGTDTQYF. The CDR3 DNA reads TGTGCCAGCAGCTTAGAAGGCACAGATACGCAGTATTTT.

This chain links TRBV6-5 with TRBJ1-1, with a tentative D call TRBD1 (5 bases). From germline, CDR1 is MNHEY and CDR2 SVGAGI. The CDR3 totals 14 residues. V was cut by 3 bases and J by 4 bases, with 12 bases left in between. CDR3: CASSYRSGPTEAFF. In DNA form, the CDR3 reads TGTGCCAGCAGTTATCGATCAGGGCCCACTGAAGCTTTCTTT.

This rearrangement joins TRBV5-6 to TRBJ2-3, with D possibly TRBD2 on 5 matching bases. V was clipped by 3 bases and J by 4 bases, with 12 bases between them. The CDR3 consists of 14 residues. The germline CDR1 and CDR2 sequences are SGHDT and YYEEEE. The CDR3 region is CASSSSFRPDTQYF. CDR3 coding DNA: TGTGCCAGCAGCTCTAGCTTCCGACCAGATACGCAGTATTTT.

V usage is TRBV18 and J usage is TRBJ2-1; D call uncertain. Germline CDR1 and CDR2: KGHSH and LQKENI. The CDR3 totals 15 residues. Trimming removed 5 bases from V and 0 bases from J, with 11 bases in between. The CDR3 DNA is TGTGCCAGCTCAACCAGCGTCAGCTCCTACAATGAGCAGTTCTTC. This sequence encodes CASSTSVSSYNEQFF.

The chain uses TRBV7-9 and TRBJ1-2; D not certain. Between the trimmed V and J ends, which lost 6 bases and 4 bases, there was a span of 15 bases. The CDR3 consists of 14 residues. The germline CDR1 and CDR2 sequences are SEHNR and FQNEAQ (reference sequence). Here the CDR3 reads CASSPAGLAYGYTF. CDR3 bases: TGTGCCAGCAGTCCCGCGGGCCTTGCCTATGGCTACACCTTC.

As regards this clone: This same CDR3 is encoded by further DNA sequences in the sample. The rearrangement joins TRBV6-5 to TRBJ2-4; no firm D call. Trimming left V 0 bases short and J 0 bases short, with 6 bases between. This CDR3 contains 15 residues. Germline assignment: CDR1 MNHEY and CDR2 SVGAGI. The chain's CDR3 is CASSYSELAKNIQYF. CDR3 DNA: TGTGCCAGCAGTTACTCTGAGTTAGCCAAAAACATTCAGTACTTC.

The CDR3 reads CASSWTTGEQYF. The CDR3 region has the DNA TGTGCCAGCAGTTGGACGACAGGGGAGCAGTACTTC. This sequence joins TRBV6-5 and TRBJ2-7; 7 bases are shared with TRBD1. CDR1 is MNHEY and CDR2 is SVGAGI in the germline V gene. J gave up 7 bases and V 4 bases, and 4 bases lay outside the gene matches. This CDR3 is 12 amino acids long.

V is TRBV5-5 and J is TRBJ2-7, with D possibly TRBD2 on 6 matching bases. There are 13 residues in the CDR3. V shed 4 bases and J shed 1 base, with 9 bases lying between them. Germline V lookup: CDR1 SGHKS, CDR2 YYEKEE (reference sequence). CDR3 loop: CASSATSSYEQYF. The CDR3, as DNA: TGTGCCAGCAGCGCGACTAGTTCCTACGAGCAGTACTTC.

This chain connects TRBV18 to TRBJ2-5; no firm D call. The J call may be in error: the DNA end matches TRBJ2-7 better. There are 12 residues in the CDR3. The germline V gene has CDR1 KGHSH and CDR2 LQKENI. The CDR3 loop reads CASSRDTYEQYF. The CDR3 coding sequence is TGTGCCAGCTCACGCGACACCTACGAGCAGTACTTC.

The rearrangement joins TRBV19 to TRBJ2-7; D call uncertain. Trimming removed 4 bases from V and 2 bases from J, with 21 bases in between. This CDR3 has 17 residues. Germline CDR1 LNHDA, CDR2 SQIVND (reference sequence). CDR3 sequence reads: CASSSRARTTPTYEQYF. As DNA, the CDR3 is TGTGCCAGTAGTAGTAGGGCCCGGACGACACCCACCTACGAGCAGTACTTC.

The rearrangement joins TRBV7-9 to TRBJ2-7, with 13 bases matching TRBD2. The CDR3 extends over 14 amino acids. Germline trimming cut 3 bases from V and 5 bases from J; bases unmatched to any gene: 1. Germline values: CDR1 SEHNR, CDR2 FQNEAQ (reference sequence). The CDR3 DNA reads as TGTGCCAGCAGCTTCGGGACTAGCGGGAACGAGCAGTACTTC. This codes for CASSFGTSGNEQYF. Based on the CDR3 plus reference TRBV7-9 and TRBJ2-7, the full variable domain is DTGVSQNPRHKITKRGQNVTFRCDPISEHNRLYWYRQTLGQGPEFLTYFQNEAQLEKSRLLSDRFSAERPKGSFSTLEIQRTEQGDSAMYLCASSFGTSGNEQYFGPGTRLTVT.

This clone was seen only once. The chain employs TRBV7-8 and TRBJ1-1; D unresolved. This CDR3 region has 13 residues. Germline V gene sequence: CDR1 SGHVS, CDR2 FQNEAQ. V was clipped by 8 bases and J by 6 bases, with 16 bases between them. CDR3 amino acids: CASLREYSAEAFF. CDR3 bases: TGTGCCAGCTTGAGGGAGTATTCGGCTGAAGCTTTCTTT.

The rearrangement links TRBV19 to TRBJ2-7; a possible D gene is TRBD2 (6 bases). The length of the CDR3 is 16 residues. The germline gives CDR1 LNHDA, CDR2 SQIVND (reference sequence). V was clipped by 4 bases and J by 2 bases, with 18 bases between them. CDR3 protein: CASSNFLASKAYEQYF. The CDR3 nucleotides read TGTGCCAGTAGTAATTTCCTAGCGTCGAAGGCCTACGAGCAGTACTTC.